Detailed here is one T cell receptor (beta chain). Profiled with immunoSEQ multiplex PCR; TCRdb holds only in-frame clones, not every one. The table lists 350,000 to 450,000 clones, roughly 94% of them singletons. These data originate in a study of Ad26.COV2.S vaccination and SARS-CoV-2 variants. The CDR3 sequence is 13 residues long. V lost 10 bases, J lost 2 bases, and 12 bases lay in between. The source material was peripheral blood, sampled after recovery from COVID-19. This chain joins TRBV12-3 or TRBV12-4 and TRBJ2-1; D is ambiguous. This receptor was obtained from a human donor who had recovered from COVID-19. DNA for the CDR3: TGTGCCACCTCTTTCGGTGCCTACAATGAGCAGTTCTTC. Translating gives CATSFGAYNEQFF.